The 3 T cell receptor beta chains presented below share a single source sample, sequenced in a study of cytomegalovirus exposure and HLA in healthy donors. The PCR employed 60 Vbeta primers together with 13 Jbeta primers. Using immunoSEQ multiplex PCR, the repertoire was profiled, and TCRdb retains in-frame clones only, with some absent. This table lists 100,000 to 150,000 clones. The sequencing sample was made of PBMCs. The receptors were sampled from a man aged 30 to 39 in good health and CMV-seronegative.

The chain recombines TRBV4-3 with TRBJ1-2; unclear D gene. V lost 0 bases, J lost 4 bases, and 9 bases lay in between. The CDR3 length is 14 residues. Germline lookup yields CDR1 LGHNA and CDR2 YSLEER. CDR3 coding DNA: TGCGCCAGCAGCCAAGATGGGGAGGGCTATGGCTACACCTTC. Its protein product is CASSQDGEGYGYTF.

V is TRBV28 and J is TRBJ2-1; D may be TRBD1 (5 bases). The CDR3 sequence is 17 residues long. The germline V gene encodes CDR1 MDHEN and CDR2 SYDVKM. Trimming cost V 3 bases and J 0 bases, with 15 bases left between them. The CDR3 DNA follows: TGTGCCAGCAGTTTCAGCTCAGGGCCGAGCTCCTACAATGAGCAGTTCTTC. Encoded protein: CASSFSSGPSSYNEQFF.

In nucleotides, the CDR3 is TGCAGCGTTGAGGAGGACCACGAGCAGTACTTC. Protein product: CSVEEDHEQYF. The genes are TRBV29-1 and TRBJ2-7, with a possible D match to TRBD2 (5 bases). This CDR3 spans 11 amino acids. V dropped 3 bases and J dropped 5 bases, with 8 bases sitting between them. Germline lookup yields CDR1 SQVTM and CDR2 ANQGSEA.